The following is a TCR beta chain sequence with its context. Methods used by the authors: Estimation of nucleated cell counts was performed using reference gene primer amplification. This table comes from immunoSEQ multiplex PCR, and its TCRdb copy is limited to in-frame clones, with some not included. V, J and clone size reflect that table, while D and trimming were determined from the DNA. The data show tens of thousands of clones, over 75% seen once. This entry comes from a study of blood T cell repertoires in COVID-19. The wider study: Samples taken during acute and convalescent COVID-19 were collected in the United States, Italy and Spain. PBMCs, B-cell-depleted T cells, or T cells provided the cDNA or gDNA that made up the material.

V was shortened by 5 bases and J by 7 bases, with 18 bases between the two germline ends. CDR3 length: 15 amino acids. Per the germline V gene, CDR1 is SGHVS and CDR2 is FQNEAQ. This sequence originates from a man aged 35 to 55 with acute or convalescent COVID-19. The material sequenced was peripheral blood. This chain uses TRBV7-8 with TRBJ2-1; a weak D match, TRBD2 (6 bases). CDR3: CASSPARLVWNEQFF. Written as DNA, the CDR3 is TGTGCCAGCAGCCCCGCCAGACTAGTGTGGAATGAGCAGTTCTTC. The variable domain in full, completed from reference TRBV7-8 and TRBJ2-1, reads GAGVSQSPRYKVAKRGQDVALRCDPISGHVSLFWYQQALGQGPEFLTYFQNEAQLDKSGLPSDRFFAERPEGSVSTLKIQRTQQEDSAVYLCASSPARLVWNEQFFGPGTRLTVL.